These 23 T cell receptor beta chains were all obtained from the same sample, sequenced in a study of T cells in Graves' hyperthyroidism and ophthalmopathy. RNA transcripts yielded amplified TCR beta CDR3 regions. An initial round of RT-PCR targeting the TCR CDR3 relied on the HTBI primer set. TCRdb re-analysed the multiplex PCR reads in MiXCR, keeping a single row per CDR3 protein. The table has 340,000 or so distinct CDR3 sequences, approximately 22% seen once. Sequencing input: blood. The receptors derive from a woman between 45 and 60 years old with Graves' hyperthyroidism.

In its sample, this clonotype was seen many times. This sequence joins TRBV7-8 and TRBJ1-2; D is undetermined. CDR1 and CDR2 from the germline V gene are SGHVS and FQNEAQ. Trimming stripped 2 bases from V and 4 bases from J, with 11 bases between. This CDR3 spans 14 amino acids. The CDR3 nucleotides read TGTGCCAGCAGCTTAAGGGCGGAGTCCTATGGCTACACCTTC. Translation: CASSLRAESYGYTF.

The rearrangement joins TRBV25-1 to TRBJ2-1, with D tentatively TRBD2 (6 bases). CDR3 length: 16 residues. Trimming removed 3 bases at V and 6 bases at J, with 18 bases between. Germline V CDR1 and CDR2: MGHDK, SYGVNS. CDR3 sequence (DNA): TGTGCCAGCAGTGAGACTAGAGGCTTTCAAACCAATGAGCAGTTCTTC. Residues: CASSETRGFQTNEQFF. Full variable domain (rest looked up from reference TRBV25-1 and TRBJ2-1): EADIYQTPRYLVIGTGKKITLECSQTMGHDKMYWYQQDPGMELHLIHYSYGVNSTEKGDLSSESTVSRIRTEHFPLTLESARPSHTSQYLCASSETRGFQTNEQFFGPGTRLTVL.

This clonotype turned up a few times. This sequence joins TRBV11-1 and TRBJ1-6, with D possibly being TRBD1 (5 bases). V shed 6 bases and J shed 10 bases, with 22 bases lying between them. CDR3 length: 16 residues. Germline assignment: CDR1 SGHAT and CDR2 FQDESV (reference sequence). For the CDR3, the DNA is TGTGCCAGCAGTCCAATGGCCGGGACTCCTAACTCACCCCTCCACTTT. This codes for CASSPMAGTPNSPLHF.

This clonotype was seen at least ten times. The chain combines TRBV7-8 with TRBJ2-2, with 9 bases that match TRBD1. The trim removed 5 bases at V and 6 bases at J, leaving 7 bases unmatched. The length of the CDR3 is 15 residues. Germline CDR1 is SGHVS and CDR2 is FQNEAQ. CDR3 sequence: CASSVRTGGSGELFF. In DNA, the CDR3 is TGTGCCAGCAGCGTACGCACAGGGGGCTCCGGGGAGCTGTTTTTT. Drawing the rest from reference TRBV7-8 and TRBJ2-2, the complete variable domain is GAGVSQSPRYKVAKRGQDVALRCDPISGHVSLFWYQQALGQGPEFLTYFQNEAQLDKSGLPSDRFFAERPEGSVSTLKIQRTQQEDSAVYLCASSVRTGGSGELFFGEGSRLTVL.

This clonotype was counted at least ten times. V and J are TRBV5-4 and TRBJ1-6; D remains ambiguous. This CDR3 contains 13 residues. Trimming took off 5 bases at V and 7 bases at J, with 10 bases between the two ends. CDR1 is SGHNT, CDR2 YYREEE, per germline (reference sequence). For the CDR3, the DNA is TGTGCCAGCAGTGGGCAGATAAATTCACCCCTCCACTTT. Protein sequence: CASSGQINSPLHF.

The rearrangement links TRBV7-3 to TRBJ2-3; a possible D gene is TRBD1 (6 bases). V was shortened by 5 bases and J by 4 bases, with 16 bases between the two germline ends. The CDR3 extends over 15 amino acids. CDR1 is SGHTA, CDR2 FQGTGA, per germline. In nucleotides, the CDR3 is TGTGCCAGCAGCCAGTCGTCAGGGGTAGCAGATACGCAGTATTTT. Amino acid sequence: CASSQSSGVADTQYF.

This clonotype was found once. This clone may be a read error of a much larger clone one base away. Here the CDR3 reads CSVGTDYINQPQHF. For the CDR3, the DNA is TGCAGCGTCGGGACAGATTATATCAATCAGCCCCAGCATTTT. The V call is TRBV29-1, the J call TRBJ1-5, with TRBD1 identical over 7 bases. CDR1 and CDR2 (germline): SQVTM, ANQGSEA. The CDR3 contains 14 residues. V shed 6 bases, J shed 3 bases, and the junction held 8 bases outside the gene matches.

The rearrangement uses TRBV11-2 and TRBJ2-7; 13 bases align to TRBD2. The germline V gene has CDR1 SGHAT and CDR2 FQNNGV. V was pared by 6 bases and J by 6 bases, with 17 bases of the junction left unmatched. The CDR3 is 18 amino acids. The CDR3 region is CASRPGLAGLALQSEQYF. CDR3 bases: TGTGCCAGCAGACCGGGACTAGCGGGACTGGCCTTACAGTCCGAGCAGTACTTC.

The chain carries TRBV20-1 and TRBJ2-2; weak D call: TRBD2 (5 bases). Trimming left V 4 bases short and J 3 bases short, with 12 bases between. From germline, CDR1 is DFQATT and CDR2 SNEGSKA (reference sequence). This CDR3 has 14 amino acids. CDR3 region: CSAKPSGYTGELFF. The DNA for the CDR3 is TGCAGTGCTAAGCCCAGCGGATACACCGGGGAGCTGTTTTTT.

This clonotype has only one observation. This is likely a read error, given that the CDR3 carries no conserved phenylalanine or tryptophan at its end. The rearrangement joins TRBV5-8 to TRBJ1-1; 10 positions match TRBD1. Unmatched junction bases numbered 2, after V lost 3 bases and J lost 0 bases. This CDR3 has 15 residues. Germline lookup yields CDR1 SGHTS and CDR2 YDEGEE. The CDR3 protein is CASSSGTGVNTEAFL. CDR3 DNA sequence: TGTGCCAGCAGCTCCGGGACAGGGGTGAACACTGAAGCTTTCCTT.

The rearrangement uses TRBV6-2 or TRBV6-3 and TRBJ1-1; TRBD1 matches at 7 bases. Germline loops: CDR1 MNHEY, CDR2 SVGEGT. The CDR3 is 13 amino acids. The J segment lost 1 base and the V segment lost 8 bases, leaving 4 bases of the junction unmatched. In nucleotides, the CDR3 is TGTGCCAGCGGGGGACAGCCGAACACTGAAGCTTTCTTT. Its translation: CASGGQPNTEAFF.

This clonotype was recorded at least ten times. The chain links TRBV30 to TRBJ2-6; D call uncertain. Deletions cut 4 bases from V and 4 bases from J, with 2 bases between. The CDR3 is 11 amino acids. The germline CDR1 and CDR2 sequences are GTSNPN and SVGIG (reference sequence). In nucleotides, the CDR3 is TGTGCCTGGACCGGGGCCAACGTCCTGACTTTC. Its translation: CAWTGANVLTF.

This chain uses TRBV6-5 with TRBJ2-7; 9 bases agree with TRBD1. The CDR3 extends over 15 amino acids. Germline CDR1 MNHEY, CDR2 SVGAGI. After removal of 0 bases from V and 7 bases from J, the junction contained 7 bases not matched to a gene. The CDR3 sequence: CASSYSGGQGREQYF. The CDR3 bases are TGTGCCAGCAGTTACTCGGGGGGACAGGGTAGGGAGCAGTACTTC.

The chain links TRBV20-1 to TRBJ2-1; TRBD2 agrees at 10 bases. This CDR3 spans 15 amino acids. In germline, CDR1 is DFQATT, CDR2 SNEGSKA (reference sequence). Losses at the gene ends were 1 base for V and 4 bases for J; bases not matched to a gene: 4. The CDR3 coding sequence is TGCAGTGCTAGAGTTGTAGCGGGGGGATACAATGAGCAGTTCTTC. This sequence encodes CSARVVAGGYNEQFF.

This clonotype was detected many times. The chain employs TRBV28 and TRBJ2-3; D call uncertain. Germline loops: CDR1 MDHEN, CDR2 SYDVKM. V lost 8 bases to trimming and J lost 4 bases, with 13 bases between them. The CDR3 runs 13 residues. CDR3 protein: CASGVSRSDTQYF. CDR3 nucleotide sequence: TGTGCCAGCGGGGTCTCGAGATCAGATACGCAGTATTTT.

This clonotype has at least ten counts. J is TRBJ1-4 and V is TRBV2, with TRBD1 as a possible D gene (6 bases). Germline values: CDR1 SNHLY, CDR2 FYNNEI. V lost 11 bases to trimming and J lost 6 bases, with 16 bases between them. There are 13 residues in the CDR3. CDR3 nucleotide sequence: TGTGCCGGGAACAGGGTTCCGGATGAAAAACTGTTTTTT. Amino acid sequence: CAGNRVPDEKLFF.

This clonotype showed up many times. The chain is built from TRBV29-1 and TRBJ2-1; TRBD2 matches 9 bases. CDR1 is SQVTM, CDR2 ANQGSEA, per germline. The junction had 8 bases not matched to a gene; V was cut back by 7 bases and J by 7 bases. CDR3 length equals 13 residues. The CDR3: CSAGISGRNEQFF. For the CDR3, the DNA is TGCAGCGCAGGGATTAGCGGGAGAAATGAGCAGTTCTTC.

This clonotype was seen more than once but under ten times. The conserved closing phenylalanine or tryptophan is absent in this CDR3, likely reflecting a read error. The rearrangement uses TRBV6-5 and TRBJ1-1; D not certain. Trimming took off 0 bases at V and 1 base at J, with 6 bases between the two ends. Germline CDR1 reads MNHEY; CDR2 reads SVGAGI. This CDR3 spans 14 amino acids. The CDR3 region has the DNA TGTGCCAGCAGTTACTCCCACCAGAACACTGAAGCTTTCATT. Protein: CASSYSHQNTEAFI.

This clonotype was seen ten or more times. The rearrangement uses TRBV5-1 and TRBJ2-1; the D gene is possibly TRBD2 (6 bases). Germline values: CDR1 SGHRS, CDR2 YFSETQ. The V and J ends lost 0 bases and 7 bases respectively, with 14 bases between them. The CDR3 is 15 amino acids. Here the CDR3 reads CASSLATALANEQFF. As DNA, the CDR3 is TGCGCCAGCAGCTTGGCGACCGCCCTAGCGAATGAGCAGTTCTTC.

This chain joins TRBV2 and TRBJ1-2, with D unresolved. The germline V gene encodes CDR1 SNHLY and CDR2 FYNNEI. V was cut by 7 bases and J by 3 bases, with 12 bases left in between. The CDR3 is made up of 13 amino acids. The CDR3 here is CASKRAFDYGYTF. CDR3 sequence (DNA): TGTGCCAGCAAGAGGGCCTTCGACTATGGCTACACCTTC. The full variable domain, completed using reference TRBV2 and TRBJ1-2, is EPEVTQTPSHQVTQMGQEVILRCVPISNHLYFYWYRQILGQKVEFLVSFYNNEISEKSEIFDDQFSVERPDGSNFTLKIRSTKLEDSAMYFCASKRAFDYGYTFGSGTRLTVV.

Many counts were recorded for this clonotype. The rearrangement uses TRBV5-1 and TRBJ1-1; D unresolved. This CDR3 is 15 amino acids long. Between the trimmed V and J ends, which lost 4 bases and 2 bases, there was a span of 15 bases. Looked up from germline, CDR1 is SGHRS and CDR2 is YFSETQ. The CDR3 nucleotides are TGCGCCAGCAGCAGGGAGGTCGGGGTTAACACTGAAGCTTTCTTT. The encoded protein is CASSREVGVNTEAFF.

This clonotype was seen at least ten times. For the CDR3, the DNA is TGCAGTGCTAGAGCAAGGGGGGGGTACTCCTACGAGCAGTACTTC. It codes for CSARARGGYSYEQYF. The rearrangement uses TRBV20-1 and TRBJ2-7, with D tentatively TRBD2 (7 bases). This CDR3 comprises 15 residues. V shed 1 base and J shed 0 bases, with 13 bases lying between them. Per germline, CDR1 DFQATT and CDR2 SNEGSKA (reference sequence).

This clonotype was recorded at least ten times. The chain combines TRBV7-9 with TRBJ1-1, with TRBD1 as a possible D gene (5 bases). Germline assignment: CDR1 SEHNR and CDR2 FQNEAQ (reference sequence). This CDR3 spans 15 amino acids. The ends were cut back, 6 bases at V and 3 bases at J, with 17 bases in the middle. CDR3 in DNA: TGTGCCAGCAGACAACGGTGGGACGGCTACACTGAAGCTTTCTTT. This sequence encodes CASRQRWDGYTEAFF.